This T cell receptor beta chain is drawn from a study of blood T cell repertoires in COVID-19 (dated by TCRdb to about 2020). For context, the study as a whole: Samples covering the acute and convalescent phases of COVID-19 were provided by collaborators in the United States, Italy and Spain. Samples were obtained from the ongoing ImmuneRACE study (first 160 participants) and from 1,254 subjects provided by 6 global collaborators. The material from the prospective study consisted of cDNA or gDNA derived from T cells, B-cell-depleted T cells, or PBMCs. The repertoires were released in a freely available public database meant as a resource for research on the immune response to SARS-CoV-2. The dataset comprised deeply sampled blood TCRbeta repertoires from subjects exposed to, actively infected with, or recovered from COVID-19. Where HLA class I and class II types were available, the types were taken from metadata supplied by the sample provider, not from assay-based typing. Sample metadata almost always included a de-identified subject ID, COVID-19 status, age in years and sex.

General study outcomes and caveats: The quantity of clinical and demographic metadata differed by source and by participant and was supplied without curation.

TCRbeta CDR3 regions were amplified from genomic DNA by means of the immunoSEQ Assay, a bias-controlled multiplex PCR. As for how the authors treated the data: Within the assay, amplification of reference gene primers was used to estimate how many nucleated cells each sample contained. To quantify the absolute abundance of each unique TCRbeta CDR3 rearrangement, sequence reads were collapsed and filtered. For each sample, productive Simpson clonality was calculated by taking the square root of Simpson's diversity index across productive rearrangements. Drawn from immuneACCESS, this table holds only the in-frame rearrangements with V and J called that TCRdb kept. Clones are partly lost; checked studies trace under half to an unresolved V gene and leave the rest unexplained. The D gene and trimming were derived from the DNA, and the V and J assignments and clone size from that table. The sample yields 150,000 to 200,000 clones; 86% were counted once. The ten largest clonotypes hold more than 7.5% of the sample.

For this chain, trimming is 3 bases at the V end and 1 base at the J end, and the number of junction bases without a gene match is 5. Taken from the germline V gene (reference sequence), the CDR1 and CDR2 loops are DFQATT and SNEGSKA. Taken from cysteine to phenylalanine, the CDR3 has 14 residues. The kept DNA is CDR3 alone, 42 bases in frame from the first base. In the prospective study, participants were about 18 to 90 years old, resided in fewer than 25 geographic areas of the United States, and were enrolled through a virtual design. In the prospective study, participants were assigned to cohorts based on the clinical history participants reported in a screening survey and a study questionnaire. Recovered participants in ImmuneRACE Cohort 3 were defined by two consecutive negative NP/OP PCR tests, clearance by a healthcare professional, or resolution of symptoms. Mobile phlebotomists in the prospective study collected whole blood, serum and a nasopharyngeal or oropharyngeal swab from every participant. Additional blood draws and questionnaires over an approximately two-month period could optionally be provided by prospective study participants. Blood samples from the prospective study were shipped frozen or at room temperature prior to DNA extraction.

Details on this clone: Its cognate antigen has yet to be identified. Nothing much larger sits one base from this clone, and base qualities are not available.

This clonotype was obtained from a woman aged 30 to 39 who had recovered from COVID-19. The V and J segments used are TRBV20-1 and TRBJ1-2, and 7 junctional nucleotides match TRBD1. Sample: PBMCs or T cells enriched from blood (not recorded which). The sequence in DNA is TGCAGTGCTAGTGCACAGGGGCGTAACTATGGCTACACCTTC. Its translation is CSASAQGRNYGYTF.